This T cell receptor beta chain came from a study of siplizumab effects on memory and regulatory T cells. This CDR3 is built from 14 residues. The V gene lost 7 bases and the J gene lost 9 bases, with 21 bases spanning the gap. Germline loops: CDR1 LNHDA, CDR2 SQIVND (reference sequence). Notes on this clone: Antigen unknown.

Only in-frame clones appear in the TCRdb table, and some are missing; sequencing was by immunoSEQ multiplex PCR. Of some 100,000 clones listed, around 90% are singletons. Study-wide results and caveats: It was never confirmed that proliferating Tregs from siplizumab cultures were suppressive. A naive or memory phenotype could not be assigned to roughly 80-95% of the proliferating CD4+ or CD8+ clones. Few alloreactive clones mapped to unstimulated subsets. Siplizumab significantly lowered the alloreactive sequences that could be traced to unstimulated CD4+ memory cells.

This clonotype originated in a human donor in good health. J is TRBJ1-1 and V is TRBV19; D may be TRBD1 (6 bases). The sequencing sample was made of non-Treg CD4+ T cells sorted from blood. In DNA form, the CDR3 reads TGTGCCAGTACCCACCTCATCCCGACAGGACAAGCTTTCTTT. Its translation is CASTHLIPTGQAFF.